Presented here are 22 T cell receptor beta chains from one specimen sequenced in a study of blood T cell repertoires in COVID-19. Method: immunoSEQ multiplex PCR; TCRdb's copy keeps in-frame clones and lacks some. The table includes 200,000 to 250,000 clones, approximately 80% detected once. The sequenced material came from peripheral blood. These receptors originate from a woman aged 50 to 65 with acute or convalescent COVID-19.

The chain employs TRBV4-1 and TRBJ2-1; tentative D call: TRBD2 (5 bases). The germline CDR1 and CDR2 sequences are MGHRA and YSYEKL. V gave up 0 bases and J gave up 0 bases, with 15 bases separating them. The CDR3 extends over 18 amino acids. The CDR3 is CASSQDPPGESSYNEQFF. The CDR3 DNA reads as TGCGCCAGCAGCCAAGATCCGCCCGGGGAGAGCTCCTACAATGAGCAGTTCTTC.

The genes are TRBV27 and TRBJ2-5; TRBD1 is a possible D gene (6 bases). The germline V gene encodes CDR1 MNHEY and CDR2 SMNVEV (reference sequence). The CDR3 is 14 residues long. V lost 3 bases and J 0 bases, leaving 8 bases between the germline ends. CDR3 protein: CASSFWDNQETQYF. The CDR3 coding sequence is TGTGCCAGCAGTTTTTGGGACAACCAAGAGACCCAGTACTTC.

The chain carries TRBV5-4 and TRBJ2-7; TRBD2 matches at 13 bases. CDR1 and CDR2 from the germline V gene are SGHNT and YYREEE (reference sequence). The CDR3 length is 15 residues. After removal of 4 bases from V and 6 bases from J, the junction contained 7 bases not matched to a gene. The DNA of the CDR3 is TGTGCCAGCAGCAAACTAGCGGGAGGGACCCTCGAGCAGTACTTC. It is translated as CASSKLAGGTLEQYF.

The chain recombines TRBV4-1 with TRBJ2-3; possible D gene TRBD1, 6 bases. The V end lost 0 bases, the J end lost 5 bases, and 24 bases lay between the germline ends. The CDR3 has 19 amino acids. CDR1 is MGHRA, CDR2 YSYEKL, per germline. Here the CDR3 reads CASSQDRGLTGGGEDTQYF. In DNA form, the CDR3 reads TGCGCCAGCAGCCAAGATCGAGGTTTAACTGGGGGCGGTGAAGATACGCAGTATTTT.

V is TRBV27 and J is TRBJ2-7; no clear D. The CDR3 consists of 15 residues. The V gene's germline CDR1 is MNHEY and CDR2 SMNVEV (reference sequence). Trimming removed 1 base from V and 5 bases from J, with 15 bases in between. CDR3 sequence: CASSLYRNQADEQYF. CDR3 in DNA: TGTGCCAGCAGTTTATATAGAAACCAAGCTGACGAGCAGTACTTC.

V usage is TRBV3-1 (or the pseudogene TRBV3-2) and J usage is TRBJ1-1, with TRBD1 matching 7 bases. This CDR3 is built from 15 residues. CDR1 LGHDT and CDR2 YNNKEL come from the germline V gene (reference sequence). V shed 3 bases, J shed 8 bases, and the junction held 12 bases outside the gene matches. The DNA for the CDR3 is TGTGCCAGCAGCCACACCCGGACAGGAAGGGGGGAAGCTTTCTTT. Translating it yields CASSHTRTGRGEAFF.

The chain combines TRBV3-1 (or the pseudogene TRBV3-2) with TRBJ2-7, with D possibly TRBD1 on 6 matching bases. Germline lookup yields CDR1 LGHDT and CDR2 YNNKEL (reference sequence). CDR3 length: 14 residues. Trimming took off 4 bases at V and 5 bases at J, with 15 bases between the two ends. This CDR3 is CASSPGLGGHEQYF. The CDR3 DNA is TGTGCCAGCAGCCCCGGGCTAGGGGGACACGAGCAGTACTTC.

The CDR3 bases are TGTGCCAGCAGTGATGGCGGGAGGGGAACCTACGAGCAGTACTTC. It is translated as CASSDGGRGTYEQYF. This rearrangement joins TRBV6-1 to TRBJ2-7, with TRBD2 matching 9 bases. There are 15 residues in the CDR3. With V trimmed by 3 bases and J by 2 bases, 5 bases remained unmatched. CDR1 is MNHNS and CDR2 is SASEGT in the germline V gene.

V is TRBV2 and J is TRBJ2-7; TRBD2 is a possible D gene (6 bases). This CDR3 region has 15 residues. Germline CDR1 reads SNHLY; CDR2 reads FYNNEI. Trimming cost V 6 bases and J 4 bases, with 19 bases left between them. The DNA of the CDR3 is TGTGCCAGCAGCCCTTTGGGGGGAATCCCGTACGAGCAGTACTTC. This sequence encodes CASSPLGGIPYEQYF.

The rearrangement joins TRBV28 to TRBJ2-7; 8 bases align to TRBD1. V lost 7 bases to trimming and J lost 0 bases; unmatched junction nucleotides: 5. The CDR3 has 14 residues. The V gene's germline CDR1 is MDHEN and CDR2 SYDVKM. The CDR3 here is CASTQTGASYEQYF. CDR3 DNA sequence: TGTGCCAGCACCCAGACAGGGGCCTCCTACGAGCAGTACTTC. Combining the CDR3 with reference TRBV28 and TRBJ2-7 gives the whole variable domain DVKVTQSSRYLVKRTGEKVFLECVQDMDHENMFWYRQDPGLGLRLIYFSYDVKMKEKGDIPEGYSVSREKKERFSLILESASTNQTSMYLCASTQTGASYEQYFGPGTRLTVT.

This clone was detected once. The V gene is TRBV27, the J gene TRBJ2-3; D unclear. The CDR3 totals 12 residues. Per germline, CDR1 MNHEY and CDR2 SMNVEV (reference sequence). The V end lost 6 bases, the J end lost 0 bases, and 4 bases lay between the germline ends. The CDR3 spells CASRHSTDTQYF. DNA of the CDR3: TGTGCCAGCAGACACAGCACAGATACGCAGTATTTT.

The table lists this clone with a count of one. The chain recombines TRBV27 with TRBJ2-1; 8 nucleotides match TRBD2. Germline V CDR1 and CDR2: MNHEY, SMNVEV (reference sequence). J lost 9 bases, V lost 4 bases, and 14 bases had no gene match. The CDR3 totals 16 residues. The CDR3 is CASSSPLHLAGVEQFF. CDR3 in DNA: TGTGCCAGCAGTTCCCCTCTCCACCTAGCGGGTGTTGAGCAGTTCTTC.

The V call is TRBV7-9, the J call TRBJ1-4; D is unresolved. Germline V CDR1 and CDR2: SEHNR, FQNEAQ (reference sequence). The CDR3 covers 15 residues. With 2 bases removed from V and 0 bases from J, the gap between germline ends came to 7 bases. The CDR3 sequence: CASSLTGATNEKLFF. The CDR3 bases are TGTGCCAGCAGCTTAACTGGAGCAACTAATGAAAAACTGTTTTTT.

The rearrangement joins TRBV19 to TRBJ1-1, with a possible D match to TRBD1 (6 bases). With 5 bases removed from V and 4 bases from J, the gap between germline ends came to 14 bases. CDR1 and CDR2 (germline): LNHDA, SQIVND (reference sequence). The CDR3 covers 14 residues. The CDR3 DNA reads as TGTGCCAGTAGTCGTCAAACAGGGTTCACTGAAGCTTTCTTT. Translation: CASSRQTGFTEAFF.

A single count supports this clone. The CDR3 region is CASSPGQGATNEKLFF. The CDR3 coding sequence is TGTGCCAGCTCACCCGGACAGGGGGCAACTAATGAAAAACTGTTTTTT. The chain links TRBV18 to TRBJ1-4; 10 nucleotides line up with TRBD1. Germline assignment: CDR1 KGHSH and CDR2 LQKENI. CDR3 length: 16 amino acids. J lost 0 bases, V lost 3 bases, and 1 base had no gene match.

This sequence joins TRBV19 and TRBJ2-2, with D maybe TRBD2 (6 bases). Germline V CDR1 and CDR2: LNHDA, SQIVND (reference sequence). Trimming took off 4 bases at V and 3 bases at J, with 9 bases between the two ends. The CDR3 sequence is 14 residues long. CDR3: CASSRWGDTGELFF. As DNA, the CDR3 is TGTGCCAGTAGTAGGTGGGGGGACACCGGGGAGCTGTTTTTT.

The gene calls are TRBV28 and TRBJ1-5, with TRBD1 as a possible D gene (6 bases). This CDR3 comprises 14 residues. V was cut by 7 bases and J by 3 bases, with 13 bases left in between. Germline V lookup: CDR1 MDHEN, CDR2 SYDVKM. CDR3 nucleotides: TGTGCCAGCAACATCAGGGGCCCCAATCAGCCCCAGCATTTT. This gives the protein CASNIRGPNQPQHF.

The chain carries TRBV6-5 and TRBJ2-7; D perhaps matches TRBD1 (6 bases). V was trimmed by 4 bases and J by 2 bases, leaving 18 bases between them. The germline V gene encodes CDR1 MNHEY and CDR2 SVGAGI. The CDR3 is made up of 16 amino acids. The CDR3 sequence: CASSLRETGVTYEQYF. The CDR3 DNA follows: TGTGCCAGCAGTTTAAGGGAGACAGGTGTCACCTACGAGCAGTACTTC.

V is TRBV7-9 and J is TRBJ1-1, with TRBD1 as a possible D gene (6 bases). This CDR3 is 13 amino acids long. The germline V gene has CDR1 SEHNR and CDR2 FQNEAQ (reference sequence). V lost 8 bases, J lost 1 base, and 11 bases lay in between. This CDR3 reads CASGLTGNTEAFF. The CDR3 bases are TGTGCCAGCGGTTTGACAGGGAACACTGAAGCTTTCTTT.

This clone was observed a handful of times. This rearrangement joins TRBV4-2 to TRBJ1-6; D uncertain. Germline V gene data show CDR1 as LGHNA and CDR2 as YNFKEQ. Trimming removed 1 base from V and 6 bases from J, with 10 bases in between. This CDR3 is built from 15 residues. CDR3 protein: CASSQVSAANSPLHF. In DNA form, the CDR3 reads TGTGCCAGCAGCCAAGTTTCGGCGGCTAATTCACCCCTCCACTTT.

This chain joins TRBV5-1 and TRBJ2-1; no firm D call. The germline gives CDR1 SGHRS, CDR2 YFSETQ. The ends were cut back, 4 bases at V and 8 bases at J, with 10 bases in the middle. The CDR3 runs 12 residues. DNA for the CDR3: TGCGCCAGCAGCCTGGAGCTTTATGAGCAGTTCTTC. Translation: CASSLELYEQFF.

This chain uses TRBV15 with TRBJ2-7; possibly TRBD1 for D (6 bases). V shed 6 bases and J shed 2 bases, with 14 bases lying between them. The CDR3 is made up of 14 amino acids. Looked up from germline, CDR1 is LNHNV and CDR2 is YYDKDF (reference sequence). The CDR3 is CATSPAYRAYEQYF. The DNA of the CDR3 is TGTGCCACCAGTCCCGCCTACAGGGCCTACGAGCAGTACTTC.